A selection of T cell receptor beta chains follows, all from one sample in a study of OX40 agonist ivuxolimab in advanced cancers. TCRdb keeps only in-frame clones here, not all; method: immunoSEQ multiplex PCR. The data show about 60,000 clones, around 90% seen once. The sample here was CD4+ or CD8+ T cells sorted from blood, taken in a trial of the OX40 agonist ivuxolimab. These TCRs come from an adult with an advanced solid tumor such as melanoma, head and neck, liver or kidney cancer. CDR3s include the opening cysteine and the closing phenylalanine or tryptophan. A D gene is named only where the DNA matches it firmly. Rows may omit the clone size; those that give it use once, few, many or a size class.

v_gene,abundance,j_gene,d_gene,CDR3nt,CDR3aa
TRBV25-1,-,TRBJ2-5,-,TGTGCCAGCAGTAAAGGGGAGACCCAGTACTTC,CASSKGETQYF
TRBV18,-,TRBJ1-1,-,TGTGCCAGCTCACAGGGGAGGGGAGCCACTGAAGCTTTCTTT,CASSQGRGATEAFF
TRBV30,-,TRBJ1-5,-,TGTGCCTGGAGTAAGGGGGATAGCAATCAGCCCCAGCATTTT,CAWSKGDSNQPQHF
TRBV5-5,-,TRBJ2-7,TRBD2,TGTGCCAGCAGCGTGGCCCCAAGACTAGCGGGAGGGGGGGACGAGCAGTACTTC,CASSVAPRLAGGGDEQYF
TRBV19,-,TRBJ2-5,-,TGTGCCAGTAGTAAATTGCACCCCGGGATGGAGACCCAGTACTTC,CASSKLHPGMETQYF
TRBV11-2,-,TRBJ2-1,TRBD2,TGTGCCAGCAGCTTAAGGACTAGCGGGGACAATGAGCAGTTCTTC,CASSLRTSGDNEQFF
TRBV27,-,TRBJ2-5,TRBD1,TGTGCCAGCAGTCCCTGGACAGGGGGAGAGACCCAGTACTTC,CASSPWTGGETQYF
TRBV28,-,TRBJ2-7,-,TGTGCCAGCAGTTCCAACAACTTAGGACACGAGCAGTACTTC,CASSSNNLGHEQYF
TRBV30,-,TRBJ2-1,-,TGTGCCTGGAGTAGGAGGGACTACAATGAGCAGTTCTTC,CAWSRRDYNEQFF
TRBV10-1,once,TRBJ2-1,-,TGCGCCAGCAGTGTTGACAATGAGCAGTTCTTC,CASSVDNEQFF
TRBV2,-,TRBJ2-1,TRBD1,TGTGCCAGCAATCCGGGACAGGGCTACAATGAGCAGTTCTTC,CASNPGQGYNEQFF